Listed here are 25 T cell receptor beta chains from one sample, sequenced in a study of cytomegalovirus exposure and HLA in healthy donors. The PCR employed 60 Vbeta primers together with 13 Jbeta primers. Using immunoSEQ multiplex PCR, the repertoire was profiled, and TCRdb retains in-frame clones only, with some absent. The repertoire table contains just over 20,000 clones. Input material: PBMCs. These receptors were obtained from a man in his 60s in good health and CMV-seropositive.

The chain links TRBV10-2 to TRBJ2-1, with 9 positions matching TRBD2. The CDR3 has 14 residues. The V gene's germline CDR1 is WSHSY and CDR2 SAAADI. With 6 bases clipped from V and 5 bases from J, the junction kept 5 bases outside the gene matches. CDR3 DNA: TGCGCCAGCAGCAGACTAGCGGATAACAATGAGCAGTTCTTC. It translates to CASSRLADNNEQFF.

The chain employs TRBV19 and TRBJ2-5, with 9 bases aligning to TRBD2. This CDR3 is 16 amino acids long. V lost 3 bases, J lost 2 bases, and 7 bases stayed unmatched. CDR1 LNHDA and CDR2 SQIVND come from the germline V gene (reference sequence). The DNA of the CDR3 is TGTGCCAGTAGTATGATAGCGGGAGCGTCTCAAGAGACCCAGTACTTC. Translation gives CASSMIAGASQETQYF.

The V and J genes are TRBV6-1 and TRBJ2-2; D might be TRBD1 (6 bases). The V end lost 10 bases, the J end lost 2 bases, and 11 bases lay between the germline ends. There are 13 residues in the CDR3. CDR1 is MNHNS and CDR2 is SASEGT in the germline V gene. CDR3 bases: TGTGCCACGGGACATACCAACACCGGGGAGCTGTTTTTT. It encodes CATGHTNTGELFF.

This chain uses TRBV5-1 with TRBJ2-1; 8 nucleotides match TRBD2. This CDR3 spans 14 amino acids. The germline V gene encodes CDR1 SGHRS and CDR2 YFSETQ. Germline trimming cut 1 base from V and 6 bases from J; bases unmatched to any gene: 3. CDR3 coding DNA: TGCGCCAGCAGCTTGTGGGCGGGAGGCAATGAGCAGTTCTTC. Its translation: CASSLWAGGNEQFF.

The rearrangement links TRBV4-1 to TRBJ1-5; the D gene is possibly TRBD1 (5 bases). The germline V gene has CDR1 MGHRA and CDR2 YSYEKL. The CDR3 contains 13 residues. Between the trimmed V and J ends, which lost 8 bases and 3 bases, there was a span of 11 bases. CDR3: CASRRGDNQPQHF. In nucleotides, the CDR3 is TGCGCCAGCCGGCGGGGGGACAATCAGCCCCAGCATTTT.

V is TRBV6-5 and J is TRBJ1-5; TRBD1 is a possible D gene (6 bases). There are 14 residues in the CDR3. CDR1 and CDR2 (germline): MNHEY, SVGAGI. V lost 6 bases, J lost 7 bases, and 16 bases lay in between. CDR3 sequence (DNA): TGTGCCAGCAGAAGATACAGGGAGGGCCAGCCCCAGCATTTT. Translating gives CASRRYREGQPQHF.

The chain links TRBV4-2 to TRBJ2-4, with TRBD2 matching 9 bases. Germline CDR1 is LGHNA and CDR2 is YNFKEQ. CDR3 length: 18 amino acids. Trimming took 1 base from V and 0 from J; bases not matched to a gene: 7. CDR3 region: CASSQVATSGIAKNIQYF. The CDR3 region has the DNA TGTGCCAGCAGCCAAGTAGCGACTAGCGGAATAGCCAAAAACATTCAGTACTTC.

V gene TRBV7-9 combines with J gene TRBJ1-1; no definite D call. The germline V gene encodes CDR1 SEHNR and CDR2 FQNEAQ (reference sequence). V lost 2 bases and J lost 5, with 9 bases in between. The CDR3 extends over 13 amino acids. The CDR3 reads CASSLLPGTEAFF. CDR3 in DNA: TGTGCCAGCAGCTTACTCCCGGGGACTGAAGCTTTCTTT.

The V gene is TRBV5-1, the J gene TRBJ2-7; 8 nucleotides align to TRBD1. V shed 2 bases, J shed 2 bases, and the junction held 3 bases outside the gene matches. Germline-derived CDR1 and CDR2 are SGHRS and YFSETQ. The CDR3 runs 14 residues. The CDR3 reads CASSFGTGTYEQYF. DNA of the CDR3: TGCGCCAGCAGCTTTGGGACAGGTACCTACGAGCAGTACTTC. The full variable domain, rest sourced from reference TRBV5-1 and TRBJ2-7, is KAGVTQTPRYLIKTRGQQVTLSCSPISGHRSVSWYQQTPGQGLQFLFEYFSETQRNKGNFPGRFSGRQFSNSRSEMNVSTLELGDSALYLCASSFGTGTYEQYFGPGTRLTVT.

This sequence joins TRBV4-1 and TRBJ1-3, with D perhaps TRBD1 (5 bases). This CDR3 region has 15 residues. The germline gives CDR1 MGHRA, CDR2 YSYEKL. V was trimmed by 1 base and J by 2 bases, leaving 9 bases between them. The CDR3 sequence is CASSQAGKPGNTIYF. The CDR3, as DNA: TGCGCCAGCAGCCAAGCAGGGAAGCCTGGAAACACCATATATTTT.

The rearrangement links TRBV9 to TRBJ2-7; a weak D match, TRBD2 (6 bases). Trimming removed 3 bases at V and 7 bases at J, with 17 bases between. CDR1 is SGDLS, CDR2 YYNGEE, per germline. The CDR3 sequence is 14 residues long. As DNA, the CDR3 is TGTGCCAGCAGCGGCGGGGATGGAGGGGTTGAGCAGTACTTC. It codes for CASSGGDGGVEQYF.

V and J are TRBV9 and TRBJ2-1, with D possibly matching TRBD2 (7 bases). The CDR3 is made up of 12 amino acids. Germline-derived CDR1 and CDR2 are SGDLS and YYNGEE. V gave up 6 bases and J gave up 8 bases, with 12 bases separating them. DNA of the CDR3: TGTGCCAGCACCTTAGGGGGGGATGAGCAGTTCTTC. Translation gives CASTLGGDEQFF.

CDR3 DNA: TGCAGCGTTGGTTTCGGAGGGGTCTATGGCTACACCTTC. Encoded protein: CSVGFGGVYGYTF. The chain links TRBV29-1 to TRBJ1-2; tentatively, D is TRBD1 (5 bases). From germline, CDR1 is SQVTM and CDR2 ANQGSEA. Trimming cost V 4 bases and J 4 bases, with 13 bases left between them. This CDR3 comprises 13 residues.

The chain links TRBV5-1 to TRBJ1-1; D is unclear. V lost 1 base and J lost 1, with 8 bases in between. Germline CDR1 reads SGHRS; CDR2 reads YFSETQ. There are 14 residues in the CDR3. The CDR3 nucleotides are TGCGCCAGCAGCTTGAGGCCGGGGAACACTGAAGCTTTCTTT. It codes for CASSLRPGNTEAFF.

This chain joins TRBV30 and TRBJ1-5, with D unresolved. The V and J ends lost 3 bases and 2 bases respectively, with 5 bases between them. Germline loops: CDR1 GTSNPN, CDR2 SVGIG (reference sequence). CDR3 length equals 12 residues. CDR3 region: CAWSGGNQPQHF. The CDR3 DNA reads TGTGCCTGGAGCGGGGGCAATCAGCCCCAGCATTTT.

This chain connects TRBV6-6 to TRBJ2-7; 7 bases map to TRBD1. The CDR3 totals 12 residues. V shed 6 bases and J 7 bases; nucleotides not matched to a gene: 6. The germline V gene has CDR1 MNHNY and CDR2 SVGAGI (reference sequence). This CDR3 is CASRRTGEEQYF. The CDR3 coding sequence is TGTGCCAGCAGACGAACAGGGGAAGAGCAGTACTTC.

The chain carries TRBV15 and TRBJ1-2; D gene ambiguous. V lost 3 bases and J 3 bases, leaving 8 bases between the germline ends. The length of the CDR3 is 13 residues. Germline CDR1 LNHNV, CDR2 YYDKDF (reference sequence). The CDR3 sequence is CATSSPSDYGYTF. The CDR3 DNA sequence: TGTGCCACCAGCAGCCCATCGGACTATGGCTACACCTTC. The whole variable domain, remainder taken from reference TRBV15 and TRBJ1-2, is DAMVIQNPRYQVTQFGKPVTLSCSQTLNHNVMYWYQQKSSQAPKLLFHYYDKDFNNEADTPDNFQSRRPNTSFCFLDIRSPGLGDTAMYLCATSSPSDYGYTFGSGTRLTVV.

The chain has TRBV5-1 and TRBJ2-5; the match to TRBD1 covers 7 bases. CDR1 is SGHRS and CDR2 is YFSETQ in the germline V gene. The ends lost 6 bases at V and 5 bases at J; junction bases unmatched: 10. The CDR3 spans 14 residues. This chain's CDR3 is CASNRQGSVETQYF. Written as DNA, the CDR3 is TGCGCCAGCAATCGACAGGGAAGTGTGGAGACCCAGTACTTC.

V usage is TRBV9 and J usage is TRBJ1-1; TRBD1 aligns across 8 bases. V lost 3 bases to trimming and J lost 1 base; unmatched junction nucleotides: 2. Germline values: CDR1 SGDLS, CDR2 YYNGEE. The CDR3 sequence is 14 residues long. The DNA of the CDR3 is TGTGCCAGCAGCGCCACAGGGGGGAACACTGAAGCTTTCTTT. This codes for CASSATGGNTEAFF.

As for this clone: One end of the junction varies from germline; a read error may be responsible. The rearrangement links TRBV30 to TRBJ1-1; TRBD1 might be the D (5 bases). The CDR3 runs to 14 residues. CDR1 and CDR2 from the germline V gene are GTSNPN and SVGIG (reference sequence). The CDR3 DNA follows: TGTGCCTGGAGTGTCGGGACTCTTAACACTGAAGATTTCTTT. It is translated as CAWSVGTLNTEDFF.

This rearrangement joins TRBV4-1 to TRBJ2-1; TRBD2 matches at 7 bases. The CDR3 runs to 18 residues. The J segment lost 6 bases and the V segment lost 2 bases, leaving 16 bases of the junction unmatched. The V gene's germline CDR1 is MGHRA and CDR2 YSYEKL. This chain's CDR3 is CASSQSPVSGTISNEQFF. CDR3 DNA sequence: TGCGCCAGCAGCCAATCCCCCGTATCCGGGACTATCTCCAATGAGCAGTTCTTC.

The chain links TRBV5-1 to TRBJ1-1; a possible D gene is TRBD1 (6 bases). Deletions cut 0 bases from V and 2 bases from J, with 11 bases between. Germline CDR1 is SGHRS and CDR2 is YFSETQ. CDR3 length: 15 amino acids. Here the CDR3 DNA reads TGCGCCAGCAGCTTGGTAGGGGGGGAAAACACTGAAGCTTTCTTT. This codes for CASSLVGGENTEAFF. The whole variable domain, filled in from reference TRBV5-1 and TRBJ1-1, reads KAGVTQTPRYLIKTRGQQVTLSCSPISGHRSVSWYQQTPGQGLQFLFEYFSETQRNKGNFPGRFSGRQFSNSRSEMNVSTLELGDSALYLCASSLVGGENTEAFFGQGTRLTVV.

The gene calls are TRBV9 and TRBJ2-5, with 8 bases that match TRBD2. The CDR3 consists of 15 residues. Per the germline V gene, CDR1 is SGDLS and CDR2 is YYNGEE. Trimming took 4 bases from V and 5 from J; bases not matched to a gene: 10. This CDR3 is CASSPQTSAAETQYF. For the CDR3, the DNA is TGTGCCAGCAGCCCCCAGACTAGCGCGGCCGAGACCCAGTACTTC.

This rearrangement joins TRBV13 to TRBJ2-7; tentative D call: TRBD2 (7 bases). Trimming cost V 8 bases and J 0 bases, with 8 bases left between them. The V gene's germline CDR1 is PRHDT and CDR2 FYEKMQ (reference sequence). The CDR3 covers 12 residues. In DNA, the CDR3 is TGTGCCAGCCGGGGGGCCTCCTACGAGCAGTACTTC. This sequence encodes CASRGASYEQYF.

About this clone: Within the sample, other DNA sequences also encode this same CDR3. V gene TRBV27 combines with J gene TRBJ2-7; weak D call: TRBD1 (5 bases). V was cut by 6 bases and J by 6 bases, with 15 bases left in between. Germline lookup yields CDR1 MNHEY and CDR2 SMNVEV (reference sequence). CDR3 length: 13 amino acids. The CDR3: CASSPLTVGEQYF. The CDR3 DNA sequence: TGTGCCAGCAGCCCATTGACAGTCGGCGAGCAGTACTTC.